Following are 15 T cell receptor beta chains from one sample sequenced in a study of cytomegalovirus exposure and HLA in healthy donors. The primer mix had 60 Vbeta and 13 Jbeta primers. Assay used: immunoSEQ multiplex PCR; TCRdb lists only in-frame clones, some missing. The table shows roughly 130,000 clones, with around 86% occurring only once. The sample comprised PBMCs. Receptors originate from a man between 18 and 29 years old in good health and CMV-seronegative.

The rearrangement links TRBV7-9 to TRBJ1-4, with 12 bases lining up with TRBD1. There are 14 residues in the CDR3. Germline trimming cut 5 bases from V and 7 bases from J; bases unmatched to any gene: 2. Germline CDR1 SEHNR, CDR2 FQNEAQ (reference sequence). The DNA of the CDR3 is TGTGCCAGCAGCCGGGGACAGGGGGCTGAAAAACTGTTTTTT. It yields the protein CASSRGQGAEKLFF.

V gene TRBV10-3 combines with J gene TRBJ1-2, with a tentative D call TRBD1 (5 bases). The ends were cut back, 10 bases at V and 2 bases at J, with 17 bases in the middle. The CDR3 runs to 14 residues. Germline V lookup: CDR1 ENHRY, CDR2 SYGVKD. Here the CDR3 DNA reads TGTGCCACCGGTGGGGCAGGCGTGAACTATGGCTACACCTTC. This codes for CATGGAGVNYGYTF.

J is TRBJ1-5 and V is TRBV7-8, with D perhaps matching TRBD1 (5 bases). CDR1 is SGHVS, CDR2 FQNEAQ, per germline. With 0 bases removed from V and 7 bases from J, the gap between germline ends came to 16 bases. The CDR3 covers 16 residues. The CDR3 nucleotides are TGTGCCAGCAGCTTAGCAAAGGTTACGGCAGGGCAGCCCCAGCATTTT. It is translated as CASSLAKVTAGQPQHF.

The J gene is TRBJ2-7, the V gene TRBV5-6; D gene uncertain. Trimming stripped 2 bases from V and 4 bases from J, with 13 bases between. The CDR3 has 14 residues. Germline-derived CDR1 and CDR2 are SGHDT and YYEEEE. DNA of the CDR3: TGTGCCAGCAGCTTTCTACAGTATAATTACGAGCAGTACTTC. It encodes CASSFLQYNYEQYF.

With regard to this clone: The identical CDR3 is also encoded by other nucleotide sequences in the sample. This chain uses TRBV6-6 with TRBJ2-6, with a tentative D call TRBD2 (6 bases). The ends were cut back, 2 bases at V and 2 bases at J, with 10 bases in the middle. The CDR3 consists of 16 residues. Germline CDR1 is MNHNY and CDR2 is SVGAGI (reference sequence). The CDR3 DNA reads as TGTGCCAGCAGTTACCGTCGGGGGACTGGGGCCAACGTCCTGACTTTC. It encodes CASSYRRGTGANVLTF.

V gene TRBV6-1 combines with J gene TRBJ1-5, with 9 bases lining up with TRBD1. The CDR3 length is 15 residues. Germline V gene data show CDR1 as MNHNS and CDR2 as SASEGT. The V gene end was trimmed by 0 bases and the J gene end by 5 bases; junction bases not matched to a gene: 2. The CDR3 protein is CASSEADRGYQPQHF. CDR3 nucleotides: TGTGCCAGCAGTGAAGCCGACAGGGGGTATCAGCCCCAGCATTTT.

The chain has TRBV29-1 and TRBJ1-1, with TRBD1 matching 8 bases. The V gene's germline CDR1 is SQVTM and CDR2 ANQGSEA. The CDR3 has 14 residues. With V trimmed by 3 bases and J by 5 bases, 8 bases remained unmatched. The CDR3 here is CSVEPGGRGTEAFF. The CDR3 region has the DNA TGCAGCGTTGAGCCAGGGGGCAGAGGAACTGAAGCTTTCTTT.

The rearrangement links TRBV6-1 to TRBJ1-1; D call uncertain. The CDR3 extends over 12 amino acids. Germline V gives CDR1 MNHNS, CDR2 SASEGT. The V and J ends lost 8 bases and 6 bases respectively, with 13 bases between them. CDR3 residues: CASHGVWAEAFF. CDR3 coding DNA: TGTGCCAGCCACGGGGTTTGGGCTGAAGCTTTCTTT.

This chain joins TRBV6-5 and TRBJ2-7; no reliable D call. Germline loops: CDR1 MNHEY, CDR2 SVGAGI. This CDR3 has 12 amino acids. V lost 4 bases to trimming and J lost 5 bases, with 9 bases between them. The CDR3 region is CASSSRHHEQYF. In nucleotides, the CDR3 is TGTGCCAGCAGTTCCAGACACCACGAGCAGTACTTC.

This chain uses TRBV9 with TRBJ1-1; D uncertain. CDR1 and CDR2 from the germline V gene are SGDLS and YYNGEE. The ends were cut back, 3 bases at V and 2 bases at J, with 8 bases in the middle. This CDR3 has 13 residues. Here the CDR3 DNA reads TGTGCCAGCAGCGCGACGGGAAACACTGAAGCTTTCTTT. Protein product: CASSATGNTEAFF. The full variable domain, in which reference TRBV9 and TRBJ1-1 provide the parts outside the CDR3, is DSGVTQTPKHLITATGQRVTLRCSPRSGDLSVYWYQQSLDQGLQFLIQYYNGEERAKGNILERFSAQQFPDLHSELNLSSLELGDSALYFCASSATGNTEAFFGQGTRLTVV.

V usage is TRBV5-1 and J usage is TRBJ1-1; D might be TRBD1 (6 bases). The CDR3 runs 12 residues. Germline CDR1 reads SGHRS; CDR2 reads YFSETQ. Trimming took off 4 bases at V and 8 bases at J, with 12 bases between the two ends. The CDR3 spells CASSNPTGEAFF. CDR3 DNA: TGCGCCAGCAGCAATCCAACAGGGGAAGCTTTCTTT.

The chain has TRBV29-1 and TRBJ2-1, with a possible D match to TRBD2 (6 bases). With 3 bases removed from V and 12 bases from J, the gap between germline ends came to 12 bases. The germline V gene has CDR1 SQVTM and CDR2 ANQGSEA. The CDR3 is made up of 11 amino acids. CDR3 amino acids: CSVEAGRGQFF. The CDR3 nucleotides are TGCAGCGTTGAGGCGGGGCGTGGGCAGTTCTTC.

The CDR3 loop is CASSERGGELAKNIQYF. In DNA form, the CDR3 reads TGTGCCAGCAGTGAAAGGGGGGGGGAACTAGCCAAAAACATTCAGTACTTC. This rearrangement joins TRBV2 to TRBJ2-4; a possible D gene is TRBD2 (7 bases). V lost 2 bases and J lost 0, with 14 bases in between. The CDR3 contains 17 residues. Looked up from germline, CDR1 is SNHLY and CDR2 is FYNNEI.

This clone appeared once. The rearrangement links TRBV12-5 to TRBJ1-1, with 7 positions matching TRBD1. Germline V gene data show CDR1 as LGHNT and CDR2 as FRNRAP. Trimming removed 2 bases from V and 1 base from J; junction bases left unmatched: 1. CDR3 size: 14 residues. CDR3 residues: CASGLTGANTEAFF. The CDR3, as DNA: TGTGCTAGTGGTTTGACAGGGGCGAACACTGAAGCTTTCTTT.

In DNA, the CDR3 is TGTGCCAGCAGTTCGTCGGGACTAGCGGACACAGATACGCAGTATTTT. This gives the protein CASSSSGLADTDTQYF. The J gene is TRBJ2-3, the V gene TRBV28; 11 bases agree with TRBD2. Trimming removed 4 bases from V and 2 bases from J; junction bases left unmatched: 5. This CDR3 region has 16 residues. Germline V gene data show CDR1 as MDHEN and CDR2 as SYDVKM. Variable domain in full (rest from reference TRBV28 and TRBJ2-3): DVKVTQSSRYLVKRTGEKVFLECVQDMDHENMFWYRQDPGLGLRLIYFSYDVKMKEKGDIPEGYSVSREKKERFSLILESASTNQTSMYLCASSSSGLADTDTQYFGPGTRLTVL.